Listed here is a single TCR beta chain. The data originate from a study of blood T cell repertoires in COVID-19. Trimming left V 5 bases short and J 6 bases short, with 12 bases between. Germline V gene lookup returns CDR1 KGHDR and CDR2 SFDVKD. The CDR3 is 14 residues long. TCRdb's copy holds only in-frame clones and misses some; the assay was immunoSEQ multiplex PCR. The sample contains around 310,000 clones, 80% to 95% of which appear only once. The sample taken for sequencing was peripheral blood. V and J are TRBV24-1 and TRBJ2-2, with D perhaps matching TRBD1 (7 bases). The receptor's source is a woman aged 25 to 39 with COVID-19, enrolled during active disease. CDR3 loop: CATSGDREAGELFF. CDR3 coding DNA: TGTGCCACCAGTGGTGACAGGGAGGCCGGGGAGCTGTTTTTT.